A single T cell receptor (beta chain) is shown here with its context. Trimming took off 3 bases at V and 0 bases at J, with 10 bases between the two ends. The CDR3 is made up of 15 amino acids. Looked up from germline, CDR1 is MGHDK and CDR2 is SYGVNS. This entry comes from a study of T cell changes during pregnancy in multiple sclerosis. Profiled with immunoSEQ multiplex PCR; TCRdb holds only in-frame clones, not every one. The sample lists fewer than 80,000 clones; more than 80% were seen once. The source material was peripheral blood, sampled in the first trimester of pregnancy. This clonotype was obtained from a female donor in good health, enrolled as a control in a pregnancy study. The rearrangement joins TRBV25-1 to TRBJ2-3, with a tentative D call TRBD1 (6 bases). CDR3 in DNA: TGTGCCAGCAGTGACGGACAGCCTAGCACAGATACGCAGTATTTT. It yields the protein CASSDGQPSTDTQYF.